The 21 T cell receptor beta chains below were found in one sample sequenced in a study of shared T cell receptors in the human thymus. Sequencing was performed with immunoSEQ multiplex PCR; in TCRdb, only in-frame clones are kept and a portion is missing. The sample contains around 65,000 clones, 90% to 95% of which appear only once. Input material: thymocytes. The receptors were gathered from a human donor.

In DNA, the CDR3 is TGTGCCAGCAGCCCCACTAGGTCTAGCACAGATACGCAGTATTTT. It codes for CASSPTRSSTDTQYF. The chain carries TRBV6-5 and TRBJ2-3, with D perhaps TRBD2 (5 bases). Germline CDR1 MNHEY, CDR2 SVGAGI. V was trimmed by 6 bases and J by 0 bases, leaving 13 bases between them. The CDR3 is 15 amino acids.

The chain is built from TRBV28 and TRBJ1-2; weak D call: TRBD1 (6 bases). Trimming removed 5 bases at V and 7 bases at J, with 14 bases between. The CDR3 runs 13 residues. Germline V gene lookup returns CDR1 MDHEN and CDR2 SYDVKM. CDR3 region: CASSPVRGGGYTF. CDR3 DNA: TGTGCCAGCAGTCCCGTGAGGGGGGGTGGCTACACCTTC.

The chain joins TRBV1 to TRBJ1-3; the DNA was not used to check the table's D call, TRBD1. TRBV1 is listed as a pseudogene. This CDR3 comprises 19 residues. The CDR3 sequence is CTSSLQPGQGYLTGNTIYF. The CDR3 nucleotides read TGCACCAGCAGCCTCCAACCGGGACAGGGTTATTTAACTGGAAACACCATATATTTT.

The chain carries TRBV4-2 and TRBJ1-6, with D perhaps matching TRBD1 (5 bases). V was shortened by 3 bases and J by 8 bases, with 17 bases between the two germline ends. CDR1 LGHNA and CDR2 YNFKEQ come from the germline V gene. The CDR3 extends over 16 amino acids. In DNA form, the CDR3 reads TGTGCCAGCAGCCACTCACCGCGACAGCTCGATTCACCCCTCCACTTT. Translation: CASSHSPRQLDSPLHF.

The rearrangement joins TRBV4-2 to TRBJ2-7, with D possibly being TRBD2 (6 bases). V lost 0 bases, J lost 4 bases, and 16 bases lay in between. The CDR3 runs to 16 residues. Germline V gives CDR1 LGHNA, CDR2 YNFKEQ. The CDR3 here is CASSQDRDPGGYEQYF. For the CDR3, the DNA is TGTGCCAGCAGCCAAGACCGGGACCCCGGGGGATACGAGCAGTACTTC.

The chain uses TRBV7-9 and TRBJ2-3; TRBD2 matches at 9 bases. Germline assignment: CDR1 SEHNR and CDR2 FQNEAQ (reference sequence). The CDR3 runs 15 residues. With V trimmed by 5 bases and J by 4 bases, 7 bases remained unmatched. CDR3 DNA sequence: TGTGCCAGCAGCCAGCGGGGGGCAGGGCCAGATACGCAGTATTTT. This codes for CASSQRGAGPDTQYF.

The table lists this clone with a count of one. The chain uses TRBV30 and TRBJ2-3; 10 bases match TRBD2. This CDR3 region has 15 residues. CDR1 GTSNPN and CDR2 SVGIG come from the germline V gene (reference sequence). The CDR3 nucleotides read TGTGCTCACACGGGACTAGCGACTAGCACAGATACGCAGTATTTT. Its protein is CAHTGLATSTDTQYF.

This clone was detected once. The gene calls are TRBV4-3 and TRBJ2-1; possible D gene TRBD2, 7 bases. The CDR3 consists of 15 residues. The germline gives CDR1 LGHNA, CDR2 YSLEER. V lost 3 bases to trimming and J lost 5 bases, with 14 bases between them. CDR3 coding DNA: TGCGCCAGCAGCCAGGGGAGGGGGGGAAACAATGAGCAGTTCTTC. This encodes CASSQGRGGNNEQFF.

The chain employs TRBV5-1 and TRBJ1-1; D not certain. This CDR3 region has 15 residues. Germline values: CDR1 SGHRS, CDR2 YFSETQ. V was shortened by 7 bases and J by 0 bases, with 16 bases between the two germline ends. DNA of the CDR3: TGCGCCAGCTCGGCCGAACGGCTACTGAACACTGAAGCTTTCTTT. Protein: CASSAERLLNTEAFF.

The chain couples TRBV7-6 to TRBJ2-3, with 7 bases fitting TRBD1. Germline trimming cut 3 bases from V and 1 base from J; bases unmatched to any gene: 7. Germline lookup yields CDR1 SGHVS and CDR2 FNYEAQ. This CDR3 comprises 16 residues. As DNA, the CDR3 is TGTGCCAGCAGCTTGACAGGGCGTCGTGGCACAGATACGCAGTATTTT. It specifies CASSLTGRRGTDTQYF.

The rearrangement links TRBV9 to TRBJ1-2, with TRBD1 matching 7 bases. With 2 bases clipped from V and 0 bases from J, the junction kept 4 bases outside the gene matches. The CDR3 runs 15 residues. Germline assignment: CDR1 SGDLS and CDR2 YYNGEE. Here the CDR3 reads CASSVPGTANYGYTF. CDR3 DNA sequence: TGTGCCAGCAGCGTCCCCGGGACAGCTAACTATGGCTACACCTTC.

The J gene is TRBJ1-1, the V gene TRBV2; D is uncertain. Trimming took 3 bases from V and 6 from J, leaving 8 bases between them. The CDR3 consists of 12 residues. The germline CDR1 and CDR2 sequences are SNHLY and FYNNEI. DNA for the CDR3: TGTGCCAGCAGTGATCGGACGCCTGAAGCTTTCTTT. The encoded protein is CASSDRTPEAFF.

This clone was recorded only once. This chain connects TRBV6-5 to TRBJ1-3, with 8 positions matching TRBD1. The V segment lost 6 bases and the J segment 2 bases; nucleotides outside the gene matches: 3. Germline CDR1 MNHEY, CDR2 SVGAGI. The CDR3 totals 14 residues. CDR3 amino acids: CASSPDRAGNTIYF. The CDR3 DNA sequence: TGTGCCAGCAGCCCGGACAGGGCTGGAAACACCATATATTTT.

This chain uses TRBV7-6 with TRBJ1-6, with TRBD1 as a possible D gene (6 bases). CDR1 is SGHVS, CDR2 FNYEAQ, per germline. V gave up 5 bases and J gave up 8 bases, with 28 bases separating them. The CDR3 covers 19 residues. The CDR3 is CASSPNPSQGGGHHSPLHF. CDR3 bases: TGTGCCAGCAGCCCAAACCCTTCCCAGGGAGGGGGTCATCATTCACCCCTCCACTTT.

For the CDR3, the DNA is TGTGCCAGCGGCAGTTTTGAGTCTTTCGGAAAACTGTTTTTT. As protein: CASGSFESFGKLFF. V usage is TRBV9 and J usage is TRBJ1-4; unclear D gene. Per germline, CDR1 SGDLS and CDR2 YYNGEE. The CDR3 extends over 14 amino acids. Trimming stripped 7 bases from V and 10 bases from J, with 20 bases between.

V and J are TRBV28 and TRBJ1-4; 8 bases match TRBD1. Germline-derived CDR1 and CDR2 are MDHEN and SYDVKM. With 7 bases clipped from V and 5 bases from J, the junction kept 9 bases outside the gene matches. The CDR3 runs 15 residues. In DNA form, the CDR3 reads TGTGCCAGCATAGATAGGACAGGGTGGAATGAAAAACTGTTTTTT. Its protein is CASIDRTGWNEKLFF.

This chain uses TRBV5-1 with TRBJ1-1; TRBD1 matches at 8 bases. In germline, CDR1 is SGHRS, CDR2 YFSETQ. CDR3 length equals 15 residues. V trimming: 0 bases; J trimming: 1 base; junction bases outside the gene matches: 2. CDR3 in amino acids: CASSLVTGGNTEAFF. The CDR3 DNA reads as TGCGCCAGCAGCTTGGTTACAGGGGGGAACACTGAAGCTTTCTTT.

The chain couples TRBV7-2 to TRBJ2-3; TRBD1 might be the D (6 bases). V lost 6 bases, J lost 3 bases, and 16 bases lay in between. The V gene's germline CDR1 is SGHTA and CDR2 FQGNSA. The CDR3 is made up of 15 amino acids. CDR3 in DNA: TGTGCCAGCAGTCGGTCGATTAGGGGGACAGATACGCAGTATTTT. This gives the protein CASSRSIRGTDTQYF.

The genes are TRBV7-6 and TRBJ2-1; no definite D call. CDR3 length: 14 amino acids. The germline V gene encodes CDR1 SGHVS and CDR2 FNYEAQ. Between the trimmed V and J ends, which lost 2 bases and 0 bases, there was a span of 5 bases. The CDR3 loop is CASSLLDSYNEQFF. The CDR3 region has the DNA TGTGCCAGCAGCTTACTCGACTCCTACAATGAGCAGTTCTTC.

The chain links TRBV4-3 to TRBJ1-6; no clear D gene. The germline V gene has CDR1 LGHNA and CDR2 YSLEER. This CDR3 has 14 residues. V was trimmed by 5 bases and J by 9 bases, leaving 14 bases between them. CDR3: CASSVRSSCSPLHF. CDR3 sequence (DNA): TGCGCCAGCAGCGTCCGAAGCTCCTGTTCACCCCTCCACTTT.

This chain joins TRBV4-1 and TRBJ1-2, with D maybe TRBD1 (6 bases). The V and J ends lost 0 bases and 4 bases respectively, with 12 bases between them. CDR1 is MGHRA, CDR2 YSYEKL, per germline. The CDR3 runs 15 residues. This CDR3 reads CASSQEVQGIYGYTF. The CDR3 coding sequence is TGCGCCAGCAGCCAAGAAGTACAGGGCATCTATGGCTACACCTTC.